Sequencing of this T cell receptor (beta chain) was carried out in a study of T cell responses to AZD1222 COVID-19 vaccine. To note about this clone: Its antigen is still unknown.

CDR1 and CDR2 from the germline V gene are SEHNR and FQNEAQ (reference sequence). The CDR3 sequence is 15 residues long. V lost 7 bases, J lost 1 base, and 16 bases lay in between. Profiled with immunoSEQ multiplex PCR; TCRdb holds only in-frame clones, not every one. The sample holds roughly 110,000 clones, 90% to 95% seen once. Both about-4-week and about-12-week second-dose recipients were combined. Study conclusions and caveats: Targeting of unmutated variant regions was reportedly seen in nearly half of spike-specific TCRs. Donor demographics were predominantly white British with a female majority; clonal diversity may be underestimated. Spike-specific TCR breadth and depth were elevated following two AZD1222 doses.

This clonotype was sampled from an adult who received the AZD1222 COVID-19 vaccine. The genes are TRBV7-9 and TRBJ1-1; D not certain. The source was peripheral blood, collected 28 days after the second AZD1222 dose. CDR3 residues: CASTWLGLANTEAFF. CDR3 DNA sequence: TGTGCCAGCACCTGGCTTGGACTGGCGAACACTGAAGCTTTCTTT.